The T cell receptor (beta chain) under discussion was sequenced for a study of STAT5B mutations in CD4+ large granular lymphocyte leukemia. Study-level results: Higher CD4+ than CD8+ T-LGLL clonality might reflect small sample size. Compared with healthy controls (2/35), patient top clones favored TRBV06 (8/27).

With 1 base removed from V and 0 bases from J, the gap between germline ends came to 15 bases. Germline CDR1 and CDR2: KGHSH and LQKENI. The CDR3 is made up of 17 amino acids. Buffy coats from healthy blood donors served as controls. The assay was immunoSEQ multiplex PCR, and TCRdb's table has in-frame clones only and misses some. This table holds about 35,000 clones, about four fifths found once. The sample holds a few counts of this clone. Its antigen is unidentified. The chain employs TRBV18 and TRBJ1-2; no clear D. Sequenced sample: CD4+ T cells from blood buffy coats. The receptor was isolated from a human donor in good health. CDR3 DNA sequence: TGTGCCAGCTCACCACTGTTGAAGGGAGGGTCTAACTATGGCTACACCTTC. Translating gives CASSPLLKGGSNYGYTF.